This record concerns one T cell receptor beta chain sequence. Its specificity is not known. The sample is drawn from a study of shared clonotypes between healthy human individuals. Overall study findings and caveats: Between a few donors, naive CD4 clonotypes were shared at a level of roughly 5.5%. Clonotypes not shared had lower generation probabilities than those common to all four donors. Researchers found naive subsets generally carried larger estimated richness than memory subsets.

CD4+ cell separation produced CD45RA+ naive and CD45RA-negative memory subsets. Clones were read by immunoSEQ multiplex PCR, and TCRdb kept only the in-frame ones, dropping some. Here the sample spans roughly 2,500,000 clones, 80% to 95% being singletons. The V end was cut by 3 bases, the J end by 1 base, with 12 bases between. Looked up from germline, CDR1 is LNHNV and CDR2 is YYDKDF (reference sequence). This CDR3 comprises 15 residues. This chain links TRBV15 with TRBJ1-1; D remains ambiguous. The source material was naive CD4+ T cells from PBMCs. The subset: CD45RA+ positively selected. The source of this sequence is a man aged 18 to 35 in good health. Some clones in this sample may be carry-over from other donors' samples. The CDR3 here is CATSSSGLQNTEAFF. The CDR3 nucleotides are TGTGCCACCAGCAGCTCCGGGTTACAGAACACTGAAGCTTTCTTT.